Listed below are T cell receptor beta chains from one sample, sequenced in a study of blood T cell repertoires in COVID-19. Data came from immunoSEQ multiplex PCR; TCRdb stores just in-frame clones and leaves some out. The sample has about 130,000 clones, roughly three quarters seen once; the top ten hold around 5%. The sample taken for sequencing was peripheral blood. These receptors were taken from a woman in her 70s with COVID-19, enrolled during active disease. The CDR3 runs from the conserved cysteine through the conserved F or W. A D gene is named only where the DNA matches it firmly. For some rows the clone size is stated as once, few or many, or as a class when expanded; others skip it.

TRBV30,TRBJ1-5,.,.,TGTGCCTGGAGTCAGGGTCAGGGTGGCAATCAGCCCCAGCATTTT,CAWSQGQGGNQPQHF
TRBV27,TRBJ1-2,TRBD1,.,TGTGCCAGCAGTTTGTCCGGGACAGTGGGCTATGGCTACACCTTC,CASSLSGTVGYGYTF
TRBV4-2,TRBJ2-7,TRBD1,.,TGTGCCAGCAGCCAAACGGACAGGGGGGCATACGAGCAGTACTTC,CASSQTDRGAYEQYF
TRBV11-2,TRBJ2-2,TRBD2,.,TGTGCCAGCAGCTCAGGACTAGCGTATTCCGGGGAGCTGTTTTTT,CASSSGLAYSGELFF
TRBV5-1,TRBJ1-5,.,.,TGCGCCAGCAGCTTGGACGGGGGGAATGGGCCCCAGCATTTT,CASSLDGGNGPQHF
TRBV28,TRBJ2-2,TRBD2,.,TGTGCCAGCACCCATAGGCTAGCGGACACCGGGGAGCTGTTTTTT,CASTHRLADTGELFF
TRBV5-5,TRBJ2-7,TRBD2,.,TGTGCCAGCAGCTTGGAGCGCGGGGGTAGGGACGAGCAGTACTTC,CASSLERGGRDEQYF
TRBV6-5,TRBJ2-5,TRBD1,.,TGTGCCAGCAGTTCACAGGGGGCCGAGACCCAGTACTTC,CASSSQGAETQYF
TRBV10-1,TRBJ1-2,.,.,TGCGCCAGCAGTGAGGGCGGGGCCCATGGTGGCTACACCTTC,CASSEGGAHGGYTF
TRBV9,TRBJ1-3,.,.,TGTGCCAGCAGTCCTCAGGGAAACACCATATATTTT,CASSPQGNTIYF
TRBV7-3,TRBJ1-2,.,once,TGTGCCAGCAGCTTATCCCGGGGCTATGGCTACACCTTC,CASSLSRGYGYTF
TRBV6-6,TRBJ2-3,TRBD1,.,TGTGCCAGCAGTTTGACAGGGTTCGCCGATACGCAGTATTTT,CASSLTGFADTQYF
TRBV6-5,TRBJ2-3,.,.,TGTGCCAGCAGTTACTCGGGAGCTCGGAATACGCAGTATTTT,CASSYSGARNTQYF
TRBV28,TRBJ1-1,TRBD1,once,TGTGCCAGCAGACCTACCGGGACAGTAATGAACACTGAAGCTTTCTTT,CASRPTGTVMNTEAFF
TRBV10-3,TRBJ2-1,TRBD1,.,TGTGCCATTCGGGACAGGGATAGCAATGAGCAGTTCTTC,CAIRDRDSNEQFF
TRBV3-1/TRBV3-2,TRBJ1-1,.,.,TGTGCCAGCAGCTTACAAACACAGGGTGCTGAAGCTTTCTTT,CASSLQTQGAEAFF
TRBV3-1/TRBV3-2,TRBJ2-1,TRBD1,.,TGTGCCAGCAGCCCACCCGGGACAGGGCTCTACAATGAGCAGTTCTTC,CASSPPGTGLYNEQFF
TRBV5-4,TRBJ1-4,.,.,TGTGCCAGCAGCCAAGAGTCAACTAATGAAAAACTGTTTTTT,CASSQESTNEKLFF
TRBV7-2,TRBJ2-3,TRBD2,.,TGTGCCAGCAGCTTAGCCCCGGGGGGGAGCACAGATACGCAGTATTTT,CASSLAPGGSTDTQYF
TRBV13,TRBJ2-1,TRBD2,few,TGTGCCAGCAGCCACCTCCTTACTAGCGGGGGCGGTATAAATGAGCAGTTCTTC,CASSHLLTSGGGINEQFF
TRBV24-1,TRBJ1-1,.,.,TGTGCCACCAGCTACAGGGCGGGCACTGAAGCTTTCTTT,CATSYRAGTEAFF
TRBV28,TRBJ1-1,.,.,TGTGCCACTGAGGGGAACACTGAAGCTTTCTTT,CATEGNTEAFF
TRBV30,TRBJ1-5,.,few,TGTGCCTGGAGTGTAGGAGGCAATCAGCCCCAGCATTTT,CAWSVGGNQPQHF
TRBV9,TRBJ2-7,TRBD1,few,TGTGCCAGCAGCGTCCGGGACAGGGATTCCGAGCAGTACTTC,CASSVRDRDSEQYF
TRBV6-5,TRBJ1-2,.,.,TGTGCCAGCAGTTACGGGAACGGGGGGGGTTACACCTTC,CASSYGNGGGYTF
TRBV5-5,TRBJ1-2,.,.,TGTGCCAGCAGCTTGAGACTGCTGAACTATGGCTACACCTTC,CASSLRLLNYGYTF
TRBV23-1,TRBJ1-2,.,.,TGCGCCAGCAGTCAATCGGCGGCGGCTAACTATGGCTACACCTTC,CASSQSAAANYGYTF
TRBV7-9,TRBJ2-7,.,few,TGTGCCAGCAGCCCTCCTGGTGCAAGAGGGAACCACGAGCAGTACTTC,CASSPPGARGNHEQYF
TRBV6-1,TRBJ1-1,.,.,TGTGCCAGCAGTGAAGCGGGGGCGAGAGCTTTCTTT,CASSEAGARAFF
TRBV4-1,TRBJ1-2,.,few,TGCGCCAGCAGCCAAGATCATCCGAGTAACTATGGCTACACCTTC,CASSQDHPSNYGYTF
TRBV19,TRBJ1-1,.,.,TGTGCCAGTAGCGACAGAAATCTCATGAACACTGAAGCTTTCTTT,CASSDRNLMNTEAFF
TRBV10-3,TRBJ2-1,.,.,TGTGCCATCAGGAGCCAGCCGGGACTCCAATACAATGAGCAGTTCTTC,CAIRSQPGLQYNEQFF
TRBV6-5,TRBJ2-6,.,.,TGTGCCAGCAGTACTACTGGGGCCAACGTCCTGACTTTC,CASSTTGANVLTF
TRBV30,TRBJ1-6,.,.,TGTGCCTGGATTGGGCAGTCCAATAATTCACCCCTCCACTTT,CAWIGQSNNSPLHF
TRBV5-4,TRBJ1-2,.,.,TGTGCCAGCAGCTTACCACAGTTGAACTATGGCTACACCTTC,CASSLPQLNYGYTF
TRBV4-1,TRBJ1-5,.,once,TGCGCCAGCAGCCAGATCGTCCTGGCCCAACGCAATCAGCCCCAGCATTTT,CASSQIVLAQRNQPQHF
TRBV4-1,TRBJ1-2,.,.,TGCGCCAGCAGCCAAGAACTTAGTATTACCTATGGCTACACCTTC,CASSQELSITYGYTF
TRBV23-1,TRBJ2-7,TRBD2,.,TGCGCCAGCAGTCCACCCCATCTAGCGGGGGGGGGATCCTACGAGCAGTACTTC,CASSPPHLAGGGSYEQYF
TRBV7-2,TRBJ1-5,TRBD1,.,TGTGCCAGCAGCTTAAGGGGGCGTCAGCCCCAGCATTTT,CASSLRGRQPQHF
TRBV27,TRBJ1-4,.,.,TGTGCCAGCAGTTCCGCAGGGTTCGGGCTAGAAAAACTGTTTTTT,CASSSAGFGLEKLFF
TRBV29-1,TRBJ2-3,TRBD2,.,TGCAGCGTTAATATTGTAGCGGGGTTTGCAGATACGCAGTATTTT,CSVNIVAGFADTQYF
TRBV30,TRBJ2-5,TRBD1,.,TGTGCCTGGGGTCGTCCTACAGGGGGCGTCGGGACCCAGTACTTC,CAWGRPTGGVGTQYF
TRBV28,TRBJ1-5,.,.,TGTGCCAGCAGTCTCTCAGCAGGGAACAATCAGCCCCAGCATTTT,CASSLSAGNNQPQHF
TRBV12-3/TRBV12-4,TRBJ1-1,.,.,TGTGCCAGCAGTTTCGACAGGAACACTGAAGCTTTCTTT,CASSFDRNTEAFF
TRBV9,TRBJ2-7,TRBD1,.,TGTGCCAGCAGCTTAGGACAGGGGACGTTCTACGAGCAGTACTTC,CASSLGQGTFYEQYF
TRBV7-9,TRBJ2-3,.,.,TGTGCCAGCAGCTCCCAGGCCTTAAGCACAGATACGCAGTATTTT,CASSSQALSTDTQYF
TRBV4-2,TRBJ1-5,.,.,TGTGCCAGCAGCCAAGGACAGGTTCATAGCAATCAGCCCCAGCATTTT,CASSQGQVHSNQPQHF